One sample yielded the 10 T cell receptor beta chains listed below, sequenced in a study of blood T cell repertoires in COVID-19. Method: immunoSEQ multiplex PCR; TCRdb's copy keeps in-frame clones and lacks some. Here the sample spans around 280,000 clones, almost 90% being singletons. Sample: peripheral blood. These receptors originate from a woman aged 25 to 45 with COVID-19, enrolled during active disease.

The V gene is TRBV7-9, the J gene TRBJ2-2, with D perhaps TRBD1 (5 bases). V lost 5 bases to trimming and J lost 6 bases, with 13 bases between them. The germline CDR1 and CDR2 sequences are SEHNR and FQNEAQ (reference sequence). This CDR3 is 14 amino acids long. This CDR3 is CASSPPGWAGELFF. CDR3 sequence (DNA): TGTGCCAGCAGCCCACCAGGGTGGGCCGGGGAGCTGTTTTTT. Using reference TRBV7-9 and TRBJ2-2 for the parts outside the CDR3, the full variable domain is DTGVSQNPRHKITKRGQNVTFRCDPISEHNRLYWYRQTLGQGPEFLTYFQNEAQLEKSRLLSDRFSAERPKGSFSTLEIQRTEQGDSAMYLCASSPPGWAGELFFGEGSRLTVL.

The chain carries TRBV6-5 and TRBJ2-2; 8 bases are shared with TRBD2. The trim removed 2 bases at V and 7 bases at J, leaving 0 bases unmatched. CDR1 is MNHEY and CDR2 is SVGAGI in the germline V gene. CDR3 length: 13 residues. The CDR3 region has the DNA TGTGCCAGCAGTTACAGCGGGGGCGGGGAGCTGTTTTTT. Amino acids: CASSYSGGGELFF.

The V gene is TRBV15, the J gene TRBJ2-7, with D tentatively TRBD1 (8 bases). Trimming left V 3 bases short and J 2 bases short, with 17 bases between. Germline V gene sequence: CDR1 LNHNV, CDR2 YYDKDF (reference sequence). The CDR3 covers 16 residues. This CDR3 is CATSSVDRGGAYEQYF. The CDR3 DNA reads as TGTGCCACCAGCAGCGTAGACAGGGGAGGGGCCTACGAGCAGTACTTC.

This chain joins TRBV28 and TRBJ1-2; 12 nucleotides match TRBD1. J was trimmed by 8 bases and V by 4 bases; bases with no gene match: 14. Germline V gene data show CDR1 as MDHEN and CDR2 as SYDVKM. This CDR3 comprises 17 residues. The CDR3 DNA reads TGTGCCAGCAGTTCCGGGACAGGGGGCGCTGGTGTGAGAGGCTACACCTTC. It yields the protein CASSSGTGGAGVRGYTF.

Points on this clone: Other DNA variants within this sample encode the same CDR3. The DNA for the CDR3 is TGTGCCACCAGCAGGGACAGGGGGACCGGGGAGCTGTTTTTT. It encodes CATSRDRGTGELFF. The chain combines TRBV15 with TRBJ2-2, with 10 bases matching TRBD1. The CDR3 spans 14 residues. CDR1 is LNHNV and CDR2 is YYDKDF in the germline V gene (reference sequence). The junction had 0 bases not matched to a gene; V was cut back by 3 bases and J by 5 bases.

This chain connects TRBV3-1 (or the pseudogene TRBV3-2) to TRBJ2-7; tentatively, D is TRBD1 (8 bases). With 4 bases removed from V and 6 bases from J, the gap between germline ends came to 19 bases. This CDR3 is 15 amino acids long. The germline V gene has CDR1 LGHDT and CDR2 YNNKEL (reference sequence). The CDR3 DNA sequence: TGTGCCAGCAGCCTAACCGGACAGGGCGGGGGCGAGCAGTACTTC. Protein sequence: CASSLTGQGGGEQYF.

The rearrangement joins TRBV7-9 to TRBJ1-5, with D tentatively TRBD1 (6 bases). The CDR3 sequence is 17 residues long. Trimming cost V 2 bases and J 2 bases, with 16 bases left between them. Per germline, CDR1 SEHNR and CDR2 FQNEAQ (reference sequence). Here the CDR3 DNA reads TGTGCCAGCAGCTTATCTACAGGGCCTTTGGGCAATCAGCCCCAGCATTTT. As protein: CASSLSTGPLGNQPQHF.

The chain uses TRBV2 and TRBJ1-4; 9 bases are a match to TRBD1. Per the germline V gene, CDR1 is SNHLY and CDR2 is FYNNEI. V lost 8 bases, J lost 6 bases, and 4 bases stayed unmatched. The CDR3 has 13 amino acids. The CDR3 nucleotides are TGTGCCAGCGTCCGGGACAGGGATGAAAAACTGTTTTTT. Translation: CASVRDRDEKLFF.

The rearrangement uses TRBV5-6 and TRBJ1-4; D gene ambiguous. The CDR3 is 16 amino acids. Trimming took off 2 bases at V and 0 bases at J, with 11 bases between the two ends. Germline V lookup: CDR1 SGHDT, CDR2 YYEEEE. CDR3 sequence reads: CASSLAGASTNEKLFF. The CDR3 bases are TGTGCCAGCAGCTTAGCGGGAGCTTCAACTAATGAAAAACTGTTTTTT.

DNA of the CDR3: TGTGCCAGCACCACGGACAGTCAACCCTACGAGCAGTACTTC. Translated, it gives CASTTDSQPYEQYF. V usage is TRBV28 and J usage is TRBJ2-7; D is perhaps TRBD1 (6 bases). V lost 7 bases and J 2 bases, leaving 15 bases between the germline ends. Germline V gene data show CDR1 as MDHEN and CDR2 as SYDVKM. This CDR3 has 14 amino acids.